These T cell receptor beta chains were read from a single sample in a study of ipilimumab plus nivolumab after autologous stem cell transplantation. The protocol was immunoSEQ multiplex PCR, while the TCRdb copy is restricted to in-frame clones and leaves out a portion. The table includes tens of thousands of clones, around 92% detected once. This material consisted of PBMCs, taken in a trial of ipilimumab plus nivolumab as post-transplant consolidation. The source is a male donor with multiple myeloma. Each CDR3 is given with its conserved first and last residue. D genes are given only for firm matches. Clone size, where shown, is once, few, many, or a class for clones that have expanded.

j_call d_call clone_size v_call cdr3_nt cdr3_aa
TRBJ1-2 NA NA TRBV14 TGTGCCAGCAGCCAGTTGGGGGTGCCCAGGACTGGCTACACCTTC CASSQLGVPRTGYTF
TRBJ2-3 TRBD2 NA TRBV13 TGTGCCAGCAGCATCCGACGACTAGCGAGCACAGATACGCAGTATTTT CASSIRRLASTDTQYF
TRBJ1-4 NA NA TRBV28 TGTGCCAGCAGTTTCCCCACGTCAACTAATGAAAAACTGTTTTTT CASSFPTSTNEKLFF
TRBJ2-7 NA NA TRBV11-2 TGTGCCAGCAGCGAAATTATTTACGACTACGAGCAGTACTTC CASSEIIYDYEQYF
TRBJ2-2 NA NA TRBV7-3 TGTGCCAGCGGATCGTTGGTCGGCACCGGGGAGCTGTTTTTT CASGSLVGTGELFF
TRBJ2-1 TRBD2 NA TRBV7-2 TGTGCCAGCAGACCTCCCGGGGGGGGTTACAATGAGCAGTTCTTC CASRPPGGGYNEQFF
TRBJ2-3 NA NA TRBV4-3 TGCGCCAGCAGCCAAGATACCACCCTCACAGATACGCAGTATTTT CASSQDTTLTDTQYF
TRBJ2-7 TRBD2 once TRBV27 TGTGCCAGCAGGCGCCGCGGGACTAGCGGGGCCCCCGAGCAGTACTTC CASRRRGTSGAPEQYF
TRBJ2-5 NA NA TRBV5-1 TGCGCCAGCAGCTTGGCTACCGGGACGTCCCAAGAGACCCAGTACTTC CASSLATGTSQETQYF
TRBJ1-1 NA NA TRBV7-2 TGTGCCAGCAGAGCTCGAGGGGTAGGTTTAGCTTTCTTT CASRARGVGLAFF
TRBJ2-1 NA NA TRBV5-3 TGTGCCAGAAGCTTGTGGGGGAGCGAGTTTGGCAATGAGCAGTTCTTC CARSLWGSEFGNEQFF
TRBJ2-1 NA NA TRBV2 TGTGCCAGTGGGGTGGGCGAGCAGTTCTTC CASGVGEQFF
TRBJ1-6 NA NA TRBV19 TGTGCCAGTAGTATCTGGGTGGAAGGTTCACCCCTCCACTTT CASSIWVEGSPLHF
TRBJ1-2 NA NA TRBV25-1 TGTGCCAGCAACCCGACAAGGGGAAACTATGGCTACACCTTC CASNPTRGNYGYTF
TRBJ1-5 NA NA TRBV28 TGTGCCAGCGGGGAATTGGGTCAGCCCCAGCATTTT CASGELGQPQHF
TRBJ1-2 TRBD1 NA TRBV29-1 TGCAGCGTTGCACAGGGGGGGAGCTACACCTTC CSVAQGGSYTF
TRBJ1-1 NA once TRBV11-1 TGTGCCAGCAGCCAACAGGGTTTTCAAGCTTTCTTT CASSQQGFQAFF
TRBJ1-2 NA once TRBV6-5 TGTGCCAGCAGTCCTACAGCCTATGGCTACACCTTC CASSPTAYGYTF
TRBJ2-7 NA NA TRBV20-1 TGCAGTGCTAGAACTAACTACGAGCAGTACTTC CSARTNYEQYF
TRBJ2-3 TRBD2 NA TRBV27 TGTGCCAGCAGTTTATCGCGGGTAGCGGGAGGGCCATCCTTTGGGACAGATACGCAGTATTTT CASSLSRVAGGPSFGTDTQYF
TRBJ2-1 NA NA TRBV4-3 TGCGCCAGCAGCCAAGGGGACAATGAGCAGTTCTTC CASSQGDNEQFF
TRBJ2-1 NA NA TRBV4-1 TGCGCCAGCAGCCAAGGAGGAGGGAGCGGTCGCTCCTACAATGAGCAGTTCTTC CASSQGGGSGRSYNEQFF
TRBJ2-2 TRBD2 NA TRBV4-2 TGTGCCAGCAGCCAAGAGACTAGCGGGGGGGCCTGGATCACCGGGGAGCTGTTTTTT CASSQETSGGAWITGELFF
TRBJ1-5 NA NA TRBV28 TGTGCCAGCAGTTTATCCAGGGCTTATCAGCCCCAGCATTTT CASSLSRAYQPQHF
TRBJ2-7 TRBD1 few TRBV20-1 TGCAGTGCAAGGACAGGGTGGGAGCAGTACTTC CSARTGWEQYF
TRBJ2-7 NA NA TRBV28 TGTGCCAGCAGTCCGCCACGGGGTGCAGGGCTCTCCTACGAGCAGTACTTC CASSPPRGAGLSYEQYF
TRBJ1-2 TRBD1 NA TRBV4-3 TGCGCCAGCAGCCAAGGTGGGACAGGGGACTATGGCTACACCTTC CASSQGGTGDYGYTF
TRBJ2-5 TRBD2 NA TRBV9 TGTGCCAGCAGCCTTCTTCCGGCTAGCGGGAGGGACCCCCAAGAGACCCAGTACTTC CASSLLPASGRDPQETQYF
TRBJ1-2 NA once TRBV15 TGTGCCACCAGCAGAGATCGGGGGGCCACCTGGGGCTACACCTTC CATSRDRGATWGYTF
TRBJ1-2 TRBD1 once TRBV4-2 TGTGCCAGCAGCCAAGAGGGACAGGGGACCTATGGCTACACCTTC CASSQEGQGTYGYTF
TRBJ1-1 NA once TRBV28 TGTGCCAGCAGGCCGTGGGGGGGGTTCGGGAAAGCTTTCTTT CASRPWGGFGKAFF
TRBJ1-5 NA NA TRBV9 TGTGCCAGCAGCGTATCCCCACAGGCCTATCAGCCCCAGCATTTT CASSVSPQAYQPQHF
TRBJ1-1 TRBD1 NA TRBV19 TGTGCCAGTAGTATCCCACAGGGGCCAATGAACACTGAAGCTTTCTTT CASSIPQGPMNTEAFF
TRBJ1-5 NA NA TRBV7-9 TGTGCCAGCAGCAAAACAGGGACTGCGCCCCAGCATTTT CASSKTGTAPQHF
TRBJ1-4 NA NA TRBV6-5 TGTGCCAGCAGTTACTCGAGAAGGGAAAAACTGTTTTTT CASSYSRREKLFF
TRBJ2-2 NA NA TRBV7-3 TGTGCCAGCAGCTTCCAGCAAAGGGGTAAGCTTTTT CASSFQQRGKLF
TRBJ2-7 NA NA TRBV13 TGTGCCAGCAGCCTATCCCGGGACCACTACGAGCAGTACTTC CASSLSRDHYEQYF
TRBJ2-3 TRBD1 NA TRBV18 TGTGCCAGCTCCCGTGACAGGGGTCACACAGATACGCAGTATTTT CASSRDRGHTDTQYF
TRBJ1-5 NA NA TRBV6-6 TGTGCCAGCAGTTCCGCGGGGGGAACGGGTGATCAGCCCCAGCATTTT CASSSAGGTGDQPQHF
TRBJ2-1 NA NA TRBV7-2 TGTGCCAGCAGCCCAGGAGGTCCTCCTTCCTACAATGAGCAGTTCTTC CASSPGGPPSYNEQFF
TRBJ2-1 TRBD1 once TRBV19 TGTGCCAGTAGTATAGCTTCGGGACAGGGGGCCCTTGAGCAGTTCTTC CASSIASGQGALEQFF
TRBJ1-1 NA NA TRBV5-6 TGTGCCAGCAGCCTATTCAGGGAGACCCTAATGAACACTGAAGCTTTCTTT CASSLFRETLMNTEAFF
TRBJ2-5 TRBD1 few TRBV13 TGTGCCAGCAGACCAGACAGGGAAGGACCCCAGTACTTC CASRPDREGPQYF
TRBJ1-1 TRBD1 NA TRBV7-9 TGTGCCAGCAGCTCAGGGGGCCTGAGCACTGAAGCTTTCTTT CASSSGGLSTEAFF
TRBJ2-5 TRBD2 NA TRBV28 TGTGCCAGCAGGGCGGGGGGAGCGGAGACCCAGTACTTC CASRAGGAETQYF
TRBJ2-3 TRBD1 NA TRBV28 TGTGCCAGCAGGAGGACAGGGACAAACAAACCAGATACGCAGTATTTT CASRRTGTNKPDTQYF
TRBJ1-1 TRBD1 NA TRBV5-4 TGTGCCAGCAGCTGGACAGGTCGGAACACTGAAGCTTTCTTT CASSWTGRNTEAFF
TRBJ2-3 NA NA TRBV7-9 TGTGCCAGCAGCTTAGGAGGGGTAGCGGTACCTAGCACAGATACGCAGTATTTT CASSLGGVAVPSTDTQYF
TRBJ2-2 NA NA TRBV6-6 TGTGCCAGCAGTTACTCGGGGGGAGCGAACACCGGGGAGCTGTTTTTT CASSYSGGANTGELFF
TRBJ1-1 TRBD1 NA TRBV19 TGTGCCAGTAGACCAGGACAGGGGTACACTGAAGCTTTCTTT CASRPGQGYTEAFF
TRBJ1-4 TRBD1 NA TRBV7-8 TGTGCCAGCAGCCAAGGACAGGCGGCAACTAATGAAAAACTGTTTTTT CASSQGQAATNEKLFF
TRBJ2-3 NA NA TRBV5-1 TGCGCCAGCAGCTTTCAAGAACCAGGCTCAGATACGCAGTATTTT CASSFQEPGSDTQYF
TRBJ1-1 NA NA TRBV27 TGTGCCAGCAGTCAGGGGACAAACACTGAAGCTTTCTTT CASSQGTNTEAFF
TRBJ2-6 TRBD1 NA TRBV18 TGTGCCAGCTCATGGACAGGGTCTGGGGCCAACGTCCTGACTTTC CASSWTGSGANVLTF
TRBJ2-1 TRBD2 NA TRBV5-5 TGTGCCAGCAGGCCCTCGGGACTAGGCAGTGAGCAGTTCTTC CASRPSGLGSEQFF